Given below is one TCR beta chain in context. Its specificity is unknown. Germline CDR1 is SGHTA and CDR2 is FQGTGA. Trimming left V 4 bases short and J 2 bases short, with 4 bases between. This CDR3 contains 12 residues. CD25-based Treg depletion was applied to purified naive CD4+ T cells. Constant-region reverse primers amplified full-length variable regions, followed by semi-nested Nested Universal Primer A PCR. MiXCR, run by TCRdb on the 5' RACE reads, gives a single entry per CDR3 protein. The sample lists around 6,200 distinct CDR3 sequences; over 50% were seen once. General study findings and limits: Whole repertoires were not studied in the larger cohort, only one V-J beta rearrangement.

The TCR comes from a female donor with breast cancer. This chain uses TRBV7-3 with TRBJ2-3; no clear D. Sequenced input: naive CD4+ T cells sorted from blood. Regarding subset: naive CD4+ T cells, CD4+CD45RA+CD25-. Written as DNA, the CDR3 is TGTGCCAGCAGCTCAAACACAGATACGCAGTATTTT. It codes for CASSSNTDTQYF.